The TCR beta chain under discussion was sequenced for a study of blood T cells in healthy people across ages. This clonotype was observed many times. The CDR3 length is 11 residues. Trimming took 6 bases from V and 8 from J, leaving 8 bases between them. Primed by a sample-barcoded 5' primer and a J-beta primer mix, a second PCR proceeded for about 7 to 12 cycles. Every cDNA molecule carried a tag from a template-switch adaptor bearing 12 random nucleotides. TCRdb fed the 5' RACE reads into MiXCR, producing one record per CDR3 protein. Here the sample spans around 1,800,000 distinct CDR3 sequences, 30% to 40% being singletons.

Sequenced sample: blood. This TCR came from a human donor in good health. This chain uses TRBV12-3 or TRBV12-4 with TRBJ2-1; maybe TRBD2 (5 bases). CDR3 coding DNA: TGTGCCAGCAGCTTCGGGGATGAGCAGTTCTTC. This sequence encodes CASSFGDEQFF.